The 28 T cell receptor beta chains listed next were all sequenced from one sample in a study of neurological immune-mediated disorders. TCRdb called the 5' RACE reads again in MiXCR, with one record for every CDR3 protein. The table includes 15,000 to 20,000 distinct CDR3 sequences, 14% detected once. The sample was CD4+ T cells from blood. These receptors all come from a woman aged 60-75 years with HTLV-1-associated myelopathy (HAM/TSP).

This clonotype has ten or more counts. The chain carries TRBV12-3 or TRBV12-4 and TRBJ2-7, with D unresolved. This CDR3 comprises 12 residues. V lost 6 bases to trimming and J lost 4 bases, with 10 bases between them. This chain's CDR3 is CASSRTEYEQYF. DNA for the CDR3: TGTGCCAGCAGCCGGACGGAATACGAGCAGTACTTC.

Judged by abundance, this clonotype is medium-sized. The rearrangement links TRBV20-1 to TRBJ2-7; tentative D call: TRBD2 (5 bases). The V end lost 0 bases, the J end lost 5 bases, and 11 bases lay between the germline ends. Germline-derived CDR1 and CDR2 are DFQATT and SNEGSKA (reference sequence). The CDR3 contains 13 residues. The DNA of the CDR3 is TGCAGTGCTAGAGATCCTCCACTAGACGAGCAGTACTTC. Encoded protein: CSARDPPLDEQYF.

About this clonotype: The germline gene is not matched at one end of the junction; a read error may be the cause. J is TRBJ1-5 and V is TRBV5-6, with D perhaps TRBD1 (5 bases). This CDR3 is built from 15 residues. Germline loops: CDR1 SGHDT, CDR2 YYEEEE. CDR3: CASSPGTRGNQTQHF. DNA for the CDR3: TGTGCCAGTAGCCCCGGTACTAGGGGCAATCAGACCCAGCATTTT.

This clonotype has ten or more counts. V is TRBV11-2 and J is TRBJ2-7; unclear D gene. The germline V gene has CDR1 SGHAT and CDR2 FQNNGV. The V and J ends lost 1 base and 3 bases respectively, with 10 bases between them. This CDR3 comprises 14 residues. The CDR3 region is CASSLVVGIYEQYF. CDR3 sequence (DNA): TGTGCCAGCAGCTTAGTCGTGGGGATCTACGAGCAGTACTTC.

This clonotype was detected many times. This chain links TRBV11-2 with TRBJ2-3; no firm D call. The V end lost 5 bases, the J end lost 6 bases, and 6 bases lay between the germline ends. The CDR3 runs to 11 residues. CDR1 SGHAT and CDR2 FQNNGV come from the germline V gene. In nucleotides, the CDR3 is TGTGCCAGCAGCCCAGCGGATACGCAGTATTTT. Translating it yields CASSPADTQYF.

This clonotype has at least ten counts. This chain connects TRBV7-9 to TRBJ2-2, with 8 bases fitting TRBD2. The CDR3 consists of 20 residues. Trimming at V came to 8 bases and at J to 1 base, leaving 21 bases not matched to a gene. The germline V gene has CDR1 SEHNR and CDR2 FQNEAQ (reference sequence). The CDR3 spells CASPGGPDSSGSWNTGELFF. The CDR3 nucleotides are TGTGCCAGCCCTGGGGGTCCGGACTCGAGCGGGAGCTGGAACACCGGGGAGCTGTTTTTT. The full variable domain, its missing parts supplied by reference TRBV7-9 and TRBJ2-2, is DTGVSQNPRHKITKRGQNVTFRCDPISEHNRLYWYRQTLGQGPEFLTYFQNEAQLEKSRLLSDRFSAERPKGSFSTLEIQRTEQGDSAMYLCASPGGPDSSGSWNTGELFFGEGSRLTVL.

By share, this clonotype ranks as medium-sized. The chain uses TRBV12-3 or TRBV12-4 and TRBJ2-7; TRBD2 might be the D (5 bases). With 6 bases removed from V and 0 bases from J, the gap between germline ends came to 6 bases. This CDR3 is 12 amino acids long. The CDR3 is CASSGDSYEQYF. Written as DNA, the CDR3 is TGTGCCAGCAGCGGGGACTCCTACGAGCAGTACTTC.

By sample fraction, this clonotype is medium-sized (0.01 to 0.1%). This chain links TRBV6-6 with TRBJ1-5; D remains ambiguous. V was clipped by 0 bases and J by 7 bases, with 10 bases between them. The CDR3 spans 14 residues. Germline CDR1 and CDR2: MNHNY and SVGAGI (reference sequence). The CDR3 nucleotides are TGTGCCAGCAGTTACTCACAACCGGGGCAGCCCCAGCATTTT. Its translation is CASSYSQPGQPQHF.

This clonotype occurred many times. The rearrangement joins TRBV24-1 to TRBJ2-1; tentative D call: TRBD1 (6 bases). This CDR3 region has 11 residues. Germline CDR1 and CDR2: KGHDR and SFDVKD. The germline V and J ends were trimmed by 8 bases and 5 bases, with 6 bases remaining between them. The DNA for the CDR3 is TGTGCCACCAACAGGGACAATGAGCAGTTCTTC. This sequence encodes CATNRDNEQFF.

The CDR3 DNA is TGCGCCAGCAGCTTGGTGCTAGCGGGGACCTCCCCGCGGGAGACCCAGTACTTC. Translation: CASSLVLAGTSPRETQYF. This sequence joins TRBV5-1 and TRBJ2-5, with 9 nucleotides matching TRBD2. Germline CDR1 and CDR2: SGHRS and YFSETQ. With 0 bases clipped from V and 5 bases from J, the junction kept 14 bases outside the gene matches. The CDR3 consists of 18 residues.

V gene TRBV4-3 combines with J gene TRBJ2-3, with 9 bases fitting TRBD2. The V gene's germline CDR1 is LGHNA and CDR2 YSLEER. Trimming at V came to 4 bases and at J to 4 bases, leaving 15 bases not matched to a gene. The length of the CDR3 is 18 residues. In DNA, the CDR3 is TGCGCCAGCAGCCGGGCCACTAGCGGGCTAGCAGGAGCAGATACGCAGTATTTT. Protein: CASSRATSGLAGADTQYF.

As regards this clonotype: A much larger clone sits a single nucleotide away, making a read error possible. This rearrangement joins TRBV18 to TRBJ1-1; the D gene is possibly TRBD1 (5 bases). The CDR3 loop spans 13 amino acids. Germline CDR1 reads KGHSH; CDR2 reads LQKENI. The DNA for the CDR3 is TGTGCCCGCTCACCGGAGGGGCCCGAGCGAGCTTTCTTT. Protein sequence: CARSPEGPERAFF.

A note on this clonotype: A single base separates this from a much larger clone, so it may be a read error. The V gene is TRBV20-1, the J gene TRBJ2-3; D gene ambiguous. Germline lookup yields CDR1 DFQATT and CDR2 SNEGSKA (reference sequence). This CDR3 has 11 amino acids. CDR3 in DNA: TGCAGTGTTAGATCGGTAGATACGCAGTATTTT. The encoded protein is CSVRSVDTQYF.

This clonotype was found many times. The gene calls are TRBV11-2 and TRBJ2-3, with D tentatively TRBD1 (6 bases). Germline lookup yields CDR1 SGHAT and CDR2 FQNNGV. This CDR3 spans 14 amino acids. V was shortened by 3 bases and J by 4 bases, with 11 bases between the two germline ends. The CDR3 sequence: CASSFGQRADTQYF. The CDR3 coding sequence is TGTGCCAGCAGCTTCGGACAGCGCGCAGATACGCAGTATTTT.

This clonotype was counted ten times or more. Written as DNA, the CDR3 is TGTGCCAGTAGTACAACTAGCGGGGTGTACGAGCAGTACTTC. Translating it yields CASSTTSGVYEQYF. This chain links TRBV19 with TRBJ2-7; 10 bases map to TRBD2. The V gene end was trimmed by 4 bases and the J gene end by 4 bases; junction bases not matched to a gene: 4. The germline V gene encodes CDR1 LNHDA and CDR2 SQIVND (reference sequence). The CDR3 consists of 14 residues.

This clonotype was seen a few times. This chain uses TRBV14 with TRBJ2-1, with 7 bases matching TRBD1. With V trimmed by 1 base and J by 9 bases, 3 bases remained unmatched. The CDR3 is made up of 13 amino acids. The germline V gene has CDR1 SGHDN and CDR2 FVKESK. The CDR3 DNA reads as TGTGCCAGCAGCCAAGCACAGGGGTCTGAGCAGTTCTTC. Protein: CASSQAQGSEQFF.

This clonotype was observed at least ten times. The genes are TRBV5-6 and TRBJ1-1; TRBD1 agrees at 7 bases. Germline V lookup: CDR1 SGHDT, CDR2 YYEEEE. This CDR3 spans 14 amino acids. V dropped 2 bases and J dropped 1; count of bases not matched to a gene: 2. The CDR3 DNA sequence: TGTGCCAGCAGCTTTGACAGGGCGAACACTGAAGCTTTCTTT. It encodes CASSFDRANTEAFF.

This clonotype has ten or more counts. The rearrangement uses TRBV24-1 and TRBJ2-1; 10 bases map to TRBD1. CDR1 and CDR2 from the germline V gene are KGHDR and SFDVKD. The CDR3 totals 15 residues. Trimming cost V 5 bases and J 10 bases; bases outside gene matches: 10. CDR3 protein: CATSAPGQGSQEQFF. DNA of the CDR3: TGTGCCACCAGTGCACCGGGACAGGGGTCCCAGGAGCAGTTCTTC.

This clonotype was seen repeatedly, ten times or more. The DNA of the CDR3 is TGTGCCAGCAGCTTGGGGGACAGGTACTACTCTGGGGCCAACGTCCTGACTTTC. Its protein is CASSLGDRYYSGANVLTF. The chain has TRBV7-2 and TRBJ2-6, with 8 bases matching TRBD1. This CDR3 contains 18 residues. In germline, CDR1 is SGHTA, CDR2 FQGNSA. The trim removed 3 bases at V and 0 bases at J, leaving 7 bases unmatched.

This clonotype has at least ten counts. This chain links TRBV9 with TRBJ2-7; 10 bases fit TRBD2. The CDR3 runs 16 residues. Germline-derived CDR1 and CDR2 are SGDLS and YYNGEE. V dropped 3 bases and J dropped 3; count of bases not matched to a gene: 9. CDR3 amino acids: CASSGRGSGGFYEQYF. CDR3 coding DNA: TGTGCCAGCAGCGGGAGGGGTAGCGGGGGGTTCTACGAGCAGTACTTC.

This clonotype has ten or more counts. The chain employs TRBV19 and TRBJ1-1; 7 nucleotides align to TRBD1. Germline-derived CDR1 and CDR2 are LNHDA and SQIVND (reference sequence). J was trimmed by 0 bases and V by 4 bases; bases with no gene match: 8. The CDR3 loop spans 16 amino acids. The CDR3 DNA sequence: TGTGCCAGTAGTAGGATGGGGGGACAGATGAACACTGAAGCTTTCTTT. This translates into CASSRMGGQMNTEAFF.

This clonotype is medium-sized. The chain links TRBV5-1 to TRBJ1-2; D remains unclear. This CDR3 contains 14 residues. Germline assignment: CDR1 SGHRS and CDR2 YFSETQ. Trimming stripped 0 bases from V and 2 bases from J, with 8 bases between. CDR3 residues: CASSLDDINYGYTF. CDR3 coding DNA: TGCGCCAGCAGCTTGGATGACATCAACTATGGCTACACCTTC.

The table lists this clonotype with many counts. The V gene is TRBV18, the J gene TRBJ2-5; D remains unclear. The CDR3 consists of 15 residues. CDR1 and CDR2 (germline): KGHSH, LQKENI. V was cut by 0 bases and J by 4 bases, with 12 bases left in between. Here the CDR3 DNA reads TGTGCCAGCTCACCACCGTCGGGCCGGTCAGAGACCCAGTACTTC. This translates into CASSPPSGRSETQYF.

In its sample, this clonotype is medium-sized. The chain couples TRBV5-1 to TRBJ1-1; TRBD1 matches at 8 bases. The CDR3 runs to 14 residues. The trim removed 8 bases at V and 1 base at J, leaving 7 bases unmatched. Germline CDR1 SGHRS, CDR2 YFSETQ. CDR3 sequence (DNA): TGCGCCAGTTCCCAGGGGGCGGGGAACACTGAAGCTTTCTTT. Translated, it gives CASSQGAGNTEAFF.

This clonotype was counted ten times or more. V usage is TRBV19 and J usage is TRBJ2-2; D ambiguous. The CDR3 has 13 residues. V was shortened by 1 base and J by 5 bases, with 5 bases between the two germline ends. CDR1 is LNHDA and CDR2 is SQIVND in the germline V gene (reference sequence). The CDR3 protein is CASSIGGTGELFF. DNA of the CDR3: TGTGCCAGTAGTATAGGGGGTACCGGGGAGCTGTTTTTT.

This clonotype was observed many times. The rearrangement joins TRBV20-1 to TRBJ2-1, with 7 positions matching TRBD2. The CDR3 consists of 14 residues. Germline-derived CDR1 and CDR2 are DFQATT and SNEGSKA (reference sequence). Trimming took 5 bases from V and 6 from J; bases not matched to a gene: 10. CDR3 amino acids: CSASSGIFPNEQFF. The CDR3 region has the DNA TGCAGTGCTTCGAGCGGGATTTTCCCCAATGAGCAGTTCTTC.

This clonotype was detected ten times or more. The chain is built from TRBV4-3 and TRBJ2-7; D remains unclear. The germline V gene has CDR1 LGHNA and CDR2 YSLEER. The CDR3 sequence is 15 residues long. With 2 bases removed from V and 3 bases from J, the gap between germline ends came to 14 bases. For the CDR3, the DNA is TGCGCCAGCAGCCAATGGACCCTCGTTGGCTACGAGCAGTACTTC. It encodes CASSQWTLVGYEQYF.

This clonotype was recorded many times. The V gene is TRBV11-3, the J gene TRBJ1-2; 10 nucleotides agree with TRBD1. CDR3 length equals 16 residues. The V and J ends lost 3 bases and 3 bases, in that order; junction bases with no gene match: 7. Germline V CDR1 and CDR2: SGHNT, YENEEA. CDR3 protein: CASSFGQGGVDYGYTF. The CDR3 DNA reads TGTGCCAGCAGCTTCGGACAGGGGGGTGTTGACTATGGCTACACCTTC. Drawing the rest from reference TRBV11-3 and TRBJ1-2, the complete variable domain is EAGVVQSPRYKIIEKKQPVAFWCNPISGHNTLYWYLQNLGQGPELLIRYENEEAVDDSQLPKDRFSAERLKGVDSTLKIQPAELGDSAVYLCASSFGQGGVDYGYTFGSGTRLTVV.